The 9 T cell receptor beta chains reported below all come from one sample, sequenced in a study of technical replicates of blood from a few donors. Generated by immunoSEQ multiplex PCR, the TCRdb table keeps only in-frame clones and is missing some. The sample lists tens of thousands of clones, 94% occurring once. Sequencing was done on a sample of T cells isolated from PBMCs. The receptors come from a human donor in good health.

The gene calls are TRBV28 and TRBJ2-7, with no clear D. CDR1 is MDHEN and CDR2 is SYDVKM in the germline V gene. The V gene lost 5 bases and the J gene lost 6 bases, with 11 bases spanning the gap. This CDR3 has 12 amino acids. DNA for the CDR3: TGTGCCAGCAGTACAACTATCGGCGAGCAGTACTTC. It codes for CASSTTIGEQYF.

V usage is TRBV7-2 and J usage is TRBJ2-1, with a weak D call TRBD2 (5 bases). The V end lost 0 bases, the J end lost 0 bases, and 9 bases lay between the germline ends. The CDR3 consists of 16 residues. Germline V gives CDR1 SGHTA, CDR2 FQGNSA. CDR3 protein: CASSLAGGYSYNEQFF. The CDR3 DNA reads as TGTGCCAGCAGCTTAGCGGGCGGGTACTCCTACAATGAGCAGTTCTTC.

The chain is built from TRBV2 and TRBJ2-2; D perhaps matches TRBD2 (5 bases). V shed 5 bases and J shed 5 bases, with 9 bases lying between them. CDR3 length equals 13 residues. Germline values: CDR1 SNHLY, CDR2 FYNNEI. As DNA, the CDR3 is TGTGCCAGCAGTCTCGGACTGACCGGGGAGCTGTTTTTT. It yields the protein CASSLGLTGELFF.

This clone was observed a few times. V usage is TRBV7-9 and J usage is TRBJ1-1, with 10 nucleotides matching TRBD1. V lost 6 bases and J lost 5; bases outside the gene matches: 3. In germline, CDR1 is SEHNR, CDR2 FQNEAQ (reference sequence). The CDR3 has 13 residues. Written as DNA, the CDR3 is TGTGCCAGCAGACGGACAGGGGGAACTGAAGCTTTCTTT. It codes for CASRRTGGTEAFF.

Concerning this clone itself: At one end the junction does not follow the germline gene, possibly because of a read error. In DNA, the CDR3 is TGTGCCAGCAGCTTTGCCAGGGATAGGCAGTATTTT. It yields the protein CASSFARDRQYF. This chain links TRBV7-9 with TRBJ2-3, with a possible D match to TRBD1 (5 bases). Germline values: CDR1 SEHNR, CDR2 FQNEAQ (reference sequence). The CDR3 covers 12 residues.

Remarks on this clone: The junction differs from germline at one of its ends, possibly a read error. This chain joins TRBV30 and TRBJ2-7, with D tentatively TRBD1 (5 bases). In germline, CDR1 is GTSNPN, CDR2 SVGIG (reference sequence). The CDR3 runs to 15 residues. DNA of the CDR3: TGTGCCTGGAGTACAGGACCCCCCCACTCCTCCGAGCAGTACTTC. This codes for CAWSTGPPHSSEQYF. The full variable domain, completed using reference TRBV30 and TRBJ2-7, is SQTIHQWPATLVQPVGSPLSLECTVEGTSNPNLYWYRQAAGRGLQLLFYSVGIGQISSEVPQNLSASRPQDRQFILSSKKLLLSDSGFYLCAWSTGPPHSSEQYFGPGTRLTVT.

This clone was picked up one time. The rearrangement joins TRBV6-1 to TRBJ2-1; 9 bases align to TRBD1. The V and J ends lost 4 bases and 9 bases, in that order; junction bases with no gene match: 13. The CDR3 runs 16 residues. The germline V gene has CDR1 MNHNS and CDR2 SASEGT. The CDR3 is CASSVGSWTGVPEQFF. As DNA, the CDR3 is TGTGCCAGCAGTGTGGGAAGCTGGACAGGGGTCCCTGAGCAGTTCTTC.

Written as DNA, the CDR3 is TGTGCCAGCAGCAGAGCCTCCGGAAACACCATATATTTT. It translates to CASSRASGNTIYF. The chain employs TRBV7-9 and TRBJ1-3, with D unresolved. CDR3 length equals 13 residues. The germline gives CDR1 SEHNR, CDR2 FQNEAQ (reference sequence). V lost 5 bases, J lost 4 bases, and 9 bases lay in between.

In DNA form, the CDR3 reads TGCGCCAGCAGCCAAGTGGGACTAGCTCGTACAGATACGCAGTATTTT. It specifies CASSQVGLARTDTQYF. The chain couples TRBV4-1 to TRBJ2-3; 9 positions match TRBD2. The CDR3 contains 16 residues. In germline, CDR1 is MGHRA, CDR2 YSYEKL. J gave up 3 bases and V 1 base, and 5 bases lay outside the gene matches.